In its sample, the clone carrying this TCR beta chain was seen a few times. Its target is not known. These data originate in a study of blood T cells in healthy people across ages. Study-level findings and limits: One million T cells yielded diversity estimates that were considered underestimates.

It was with a sample-barcoded 5' primer and a J-beta primer mix that a second PCR of roughly 6 to 12 cycles was run. One entry per CDR3 protein results from TCRdb running MiXCR on the 5' RACE reads. Of around 800,000 distinct CDR3 sequences listed, approximately 65% are singletons. The V gene lost 4 bases and the J gene lost 0 bases, with 5 bases spanning the gap. CDR3 length: 14 residues. Germline CDR1 and CDR2: SGDLS and YYNGEE. Isolation of PBMCs gave at least 7 million cells per sample. Sequenced sample: blood. The source is a man under 40 in good health. This chain connects TRBV9 to TRBJ1-6; no firm D call. The CDR3 here is CASSPSSYNSPLHF. Here the CDR3 DNA reads TGTGCCAGCAGCCCGAGCTCCTATAATTCACCCCTCCACTTT. Variable domain in full (rest from reference TRBV9 and TRBJ1-6): DSGVTQTPKHLITATGQRVTLRCSPRSGDLSVYWYQQSLDQGLQFLIQYYNGEERAKGNILERFSAQQFPDLHSELNLSSLELGDSALYFCASSPSSYNSPLHFGNGTRLTVT.